This TCR beta chain was sequenced for a study of blood T cell repertoires in COVID-19 (dated by TCRdb to about 2020). Some background on the complete study: The collaborator samples originated in the United States, Italy and Spain and spanned the acute and convalescent phases of COVID-19. The prospective study material was composed of cDNA or gDNA derived from T cells, B-cell-depleted T cells, or PBMCs. Subjects who had been exposed to COVID-19, were actively infected with it, or had recovered from it provided the deeply sampled blood TCRbeta repertoires that made up the dataset. A freely available public database, intended as a resource for researchers studying the immune response to SARS-CoV-2, is where the repertoires were released. The samples were drawn from two sources: the first 160 participants of the ongoing ImmuneRACE study, and some 1,300 subjects contributed by 6 global collaborators. Sample metadata almost always included a de-identified subject ID, COVID-19 status, age in years and sex. Where available, HLA class I and class II types were obtained from metadata supplied by the sample provider rather than from assay-based typing.

On this clone itself: Its antigen remains undetermined. Base qualities are not provided; no much larger clone lies one nucleotide away.

On the study overall, not on this receptor specifically: The amount of clinical and demographic metadata varied by source and participant and was provided uncurated.

Sequences ENHRY (CDR1) and SYGVKD (CDR2) are obtained from the germline V gene. From cysteine to phenylalanine, the CDR3 is 15 amino acids long. Solely the CDR3 DNA is kept, with 45 bases framed from the first base. V and J lose 6 bases and 1 base, and a span of 13 bases separates them. The collaborating institutions used their own protocols to collect whole blood in K2EDTA tubes. Collaborator samples were shipped for TCRbeta analysis as frozen whole blood, isolated PBMCs, or DNA extracted from either sample type. TCRbeta CDR3 regions were amplified from genomic DNA using the immunoSEQ Assay, a bias-controlled multiplex PCR. The study's own analysis went as follows. Within the assay, amplification of reference gene primers was used to estimate how many nucleated cells each sample contained. To quantify the absolute abundance of each unique TCRbeta CDR3 rearrangement, sequence reads were collapsed and filtered. For each sample, productive Simpson clonality was calculated by taking the square root of Simpson's diversity index across productive rearrangements. TCRdb carries this immuneACCESS record with in-frame sequences only. Its versions omit some clonotypes, under half of them owing to an unresolved V gene in the studies checked, with the rest unexplained. That table is the source of V, J and clone size, and D and trimming were worked out from the DNA. The sample data list approximately 52,000 clones, and around 91% of these were observed just once. The top ten clonotypes cover around 3.1% of the sample.

The chain is encoded by TRBV10-3 joined to TRBJ1-5; the D region possibly corresponds to TRBD1 (5 bases align). This sequence originates from a human donor in a cohort sampled during active COVID-19. Sequenced material: peripheral blood. The CDR3 protein: CAIRGGTESNQPQHF. The nucleotide sequence is TGTGCCATCAGAGGAGGGACCGAAAGCAATCAGCCCCAGCATTTT.